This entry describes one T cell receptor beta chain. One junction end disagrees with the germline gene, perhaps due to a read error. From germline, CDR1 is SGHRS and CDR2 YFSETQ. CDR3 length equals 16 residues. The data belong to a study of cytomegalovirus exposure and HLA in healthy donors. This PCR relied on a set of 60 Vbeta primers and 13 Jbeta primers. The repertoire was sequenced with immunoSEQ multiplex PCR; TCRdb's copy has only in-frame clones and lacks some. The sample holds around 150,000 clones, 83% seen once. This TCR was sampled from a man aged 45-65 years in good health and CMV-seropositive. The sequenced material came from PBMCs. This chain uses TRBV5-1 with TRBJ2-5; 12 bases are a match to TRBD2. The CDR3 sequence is CAGSGGLAGLQETQYF. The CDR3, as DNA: TGCGCCGGCAGCGGCGGACTAGCGGGACTCCAAGAGACCCAGTACTTC.